One sample yielded the 12 T cell receptor beta chains listed below, sequenced in a study of radiation and T cells in renal cell carcinoma. Treatment reported: treatment-naive control, cytoreductive nephrectomy. Generated by immunoSEQ multiplex PCR, the TCRdb table keeps only in-frame clones and is missing some. The repertoire has roughly 12,000 clones, less than 75% of them found once; the top ten carry over 15%. This sample comprised tumor tissue, obtained from a patient whose treatment was nephrectomy without radiotherapy. All receptors come from a woman of 80 years or more with renal cell carcinoma.

The rearrangement links TRBV6-5 to TRBJ2-2, with D possibly TRBD1 on 5 matching bases. The germline V and J ends were trimmed by 8 bases and 4 bases, with 17 bases remaining between them. This CDR3 spans 15 amino acids. Germline CDR1 reads MNHEY; CDR2 reads SVGAGI. The CDR3 is CASLFGRAATGELFF. The CDR3 nucleotides read TGTGCCAGCTTGTTCGGCAGGGCGGCCACCGGGGAGCTGTTTTTT.

V usage is TRBV2 and J usage is TRBJ2-5; the match to TRBD1 covers 8 bases. Unmatched junction bases numbered 16, after V lost 6 bases and J lost 4 bases. The CDR3 spans 17 residues. Germline CDR1 SNHLY, CDR2 FYNNEI. The CDR3 is CASRLAPGRGRRETQYF. DNA for the CDR3: TGTGCCAGCAGACTTGCTCCCGGCAGGGGGCGCCGAGAGACCCAGTACTTC.

V gene TRBV7-9 combines with J gene TRBJ1-1; D is uncertain. The V gene's germline CDR1 is SEHNR and CDR2 FQNEAQ (reference sequence). The ends were cut back, 3 bases at V and 1 base at J, with 18 bases in the middle. The CDR3 is 17 amino acids. CDR3 nucleotides: TGTGCCAGCAGCTTGCCCCCCTATCACCTGGGGAACACTGAAGCTTTCTTT. Its protein product is CASSLPPYHLGNTEAFF.

The chain uses TRBV7-9 and TRBJ1-3, with TRBD1 matching 10 bases. Germline V CDR1 and CDR2: SEHNR, FQNEAQ (reference sequence). Trimming removed 1 base from V and 9 bases from J; junction bases left unmatched: 9. The CDR3 covers 16 residues. CDR3 region: CASSLGGQGLRGTIYF. CDR3 nucleotides: TGTGCCAGCAGCTTAGGGGGACAGGGGTTACGAGGCACCATATATTTT. Full variable domain (missing parts from reference TRBV7-9 and TRBJ1-3): DTGVSQNPRHKITKRGQNVTFRCDPISEHNRLYWYRQTLGQGPEFLTYFQNEAQLEKSRLLSDRFSAERPKGSFSTLEIQRTEQGDSAMYLCASSLGGQGLRGTIYFGEGSWLTVV.

The chain employs TRBV5-1 and TRBJ1-1; no clear D. This CDR3 has 13 residues. Germline CDR1 reads SGHRS; CDR2 reads YFSETQ. Trimming stripped 4 bases from V and 3 bases from J, with 10 bases between. DNA of the CDR3: TGCGCCAGCAGCCAAGATTGGGACACTGAAGCTTTCTTT. Its protein product is CASSQDWDTEAFF.

CDR3 region: CASSFNFGGEDTQYF. For the CDR3, the DNA is TGTGCCAGCAGTTTCAATTTCGGGGGGGAAGATACGCAGTATTTT. V and J are TRBV28 and TRBJ2-3; TRBD2 matches 8 bases. CDR3 length: 15 amino acids. After removal of 3 bases from V and 5 bases from J, the junction contained 7 bases not matched to a gene. The germline CDR1 and CDR2 sequences are MDHEN and SYDVKM.

V gene TRBV7-2 combines with J gene TRBJ2-1; 8 bases line up with TRBD1. There are 16 residues in the CDR3. J lost 9 bases, V lost 1 base, and 11 bases had no gene match. The V gene's germline CDR1 is SGHTA and CDR2 FQGNSA. As DNA, the CDR3 is TGTGCCAGCAGCTTAGTCTCAGGACAGGGAGCGGGTGAGCAGTTCTTC. Encoded protein: CASSLVSGQGAGEQFF.

This clone showed up just once. The rearrangement uses TRBV5-1 and TRBJ2-1; 10 nucleotides match TRBD1. CDR1 SGHRS and CDR2 YFSETQ come from the germline V gene. This CDR3 comprises 14 residues. J gave up 8 bases and V 4 bases, and 6 bases lay outside the gene matches. For the CDR3, the DNA is TGCGCCAGCAGCCCGGGACAGGGGTGGCATGAGCAGTTCTTC. It encodes CASSPGQGWHEQFF.

The CDR3 region is CASRLREASGGLAKNIQYF. In DNA form, the CDR3 reads TGTGCAAGTCGCTTAAGGGAGGCTAGCGGGGGGTTAGCCAAAAACATTCAGTACTTC. The chain carries TRBV12-2 and TRBJ2-4; no check of the table's D call, TRBD2, against the DNA was made. TRBV12-2 is termed a pseudogene. CDR3 length: 19 amino acids.

The chain links TRBV6-5 to TRBJ1-2; D is unresolved. V lost 5 bases, J lost 1 base, and 8 bases lay in between. Germline lookup yields CDR1 MNHEY and CDR2 SVGAGI. The CDR3 covers 13 residues. The DNA of the CDR3 is TGTGCCAGCAGTCTGTCGAGTAACTATGGCTACACCTTC. It is translated as CASSLSSNYGYTF.

The CDR3 here is CASSAIPGTDNTGELFF. CDR3 nucleotide sequence: TGCGCCAGCAGCGCAATCCCCGGGACAGACAACACCGGGGAGCTGTTTTTT. The chain employs TRBV10-1 and TRBJ2-2; 7 bases align to TRBD1. Germline CDR1 WNHNN, CDR2 SYGVQD (reference sequence). The CDR3 loop spans 17 amino acids. The junction had 12 bases not matched to a gene; V was cut back by 6 bases and J by 2 bases.

The chain combines TRBV11-2 with TRBJ2-7; 10 positions match TRBD2. CDR1 and CDR2 (germline): SGHAT, FQNNGV. The CDR3 is made up of 16 amino acids. J lost 2 bases, V lost 1 base, and 5 bases had no gene match. The CDR3 DNA reads TGTGCCAGCAGCTTAGGAGGGACTAGCGTTGCCTACGAGCAGTACTTC. Amino acid sequence: CASSLGGTSVAYEQYF.